The next 10 T cell receptor beta chains were all read from a single sample in a study of vaccination and CD4 T cells after COVID-19. Sequenced with the Oncomine TCR Beta short-read assay was DNA taken from cultured CD4+ T cells. TCRdb reprocessed the PCR reads via MiXCR and lists one record per CDR3 protein. The data contain under 15,000 distinct CDR3 sequences, under 60% of them singletons. The antigens these receptors bind are not known. Specified treatment: approximately 9-day PBMC culture with coronavirus spike peptide pools or control peptides (ViraFEST assay). Specimen: CD4+ T cells from blood, cultured in vitro. These receptors were obtained from a human donor who had recovered from COVID-19.

J is TRBJ2-3 and V is TRBV20-1; no reliable D call. Germline assignment: CDR1 DFQATT and CDR2 SNEGSKA (reference sequence). V dropped 4 bases and J dropped 5 bases, with 7 bases sitting between them. The CDR3 is 11 amino acids. The CDR3 nucleotides are TGCAGTGCTACGCGCGGAGATACGCAGTATTTT. Residues: CSATRGDTQYF.

The J gene is TRBJ2-5, the V gene TRBV27; TRBD1 matches 7 bases. Germline CDR1 MNHEY, CDR2 SMNVEV (reference sequence). CDR3 length equals 15 residues. J lost 1 base, V lost 3 bases, and 5 bases had no gene match. CDR3 sequence: CASSFRQGPQETQYF. Written as DNA, the CDR3 is TGTGCCAGCAGTTTCCGACAGGGACCCCAAGAGACCCAGTACTTC.

This sequence joins TRBV30 and TRBJ1-1; D may be TRBD1 (5 bases). Germline CDR1 reads GTSNPN; CDR2 reads SVGIG (reference sequence). This CDR3 contains 12 residues. The V end lost 4 bases, the J end lost 5 bases, and 11 bases lay between the germline ends. The CDR3 DNA sequence: TGTGCCTGGACAACCGGGACGACTGAAGCTTTCTTT. It translates to CAWTTGTTEAFF.

The chain couples TRBV5-4 to TRBJ1-2; the D gene is possibly TRBD1 (5 bases). The CDR3 loop spans 15 amino acids. V gave up 2 bases and J gave up 7 bases, with 18 bases separating them. Germline values: CDR1 SGHNT, CDR2 YYREEE (reference sequence). CDR3 coding DNA: TGTGCCAGCAGCTTTGTGGATGGGGCGAGGAGTGGCTACACCTTC. Protein product: CASSFVDGARSGYTF.

The chain joins TRBV2 to TRBJ2-7; 9 nucleotides align to TRBD1. The germline V gene encodes CDR1 SNHLY and CDR2 FYNNEI. The CDR3 totals 14 residues. V shed 7 bases and J 5 bases; nucleotides not matched to a gene: 9. The CDR3 sequence is CASILTGGIHEQYF. As DNA, the CDR3 is TGTGCCAGCATTCTGACAGGGGGTATCCACGAGCAGTACTTC.

This chain joins TRBV27 and TRBJ2-2, with 9 positions matching TRBD1. J was trimmed by 3 bases and V by 5 bases; bases with no gene match: 4. The CDR3 totals 15 residues. Germline V gene lookup returns CDR1 MNHEY and CDR2 SMNVEV (reference sequence). For the CDR3, the DNA is TGTGCCAGCAGTCTGGACAGGGGCGACACCGGGGAGCTGTTTTTT. As protein: CASSLDRGDTGELFF.

The chain uses TRBV2 and TRBJ2-3, with 8 bases aligning to TRBD2. The CDR3 totals 15 residues. Germline CDR1 is SNHLY and CDR2 is FYNNEI. V shed 6 bases, J shed 0 bases, and the junction held 5 bases outside the gene matches. CDR3 nucleotide sequence: TGTGCCAGCAGAGGAACTAGCGGTAGCACAGATACGCAGTATTTT. It yields the protein CASRGTSGSTDTQYF.

The gene calls are TRBV10-3 and TRBJ2-5, with D perhaps matching TRBD2 (5 bases). V shed 1 base and J shed 3 bases, with 9 bases lying between them. CDR3 size: 14 residues. The germline gives CDR1 ENHRY, CDR2 SYGVKD. CDR3 nucleotide sequence: TGTGCCATCAGTGAGTACGGGGTCGAAGAGACCCAGTACTTC. It is translated as CAISEYGVEETQYF.

This clonotype came up a few times. The V call is TRBV20-1, the J call TRBJ2-3; TRBD2 aligns across 8 bases. Germline assignment: CDR1 DFQATT and CDR2 SNEGSKA (reference sequence). The V segment lost 3 bases and the J segment 11 bases; nucleotides outside the gene matches: 4. The CDR3 consists of 11 residues. The CDR3 loop reads CSASGAGEQYF. In DNA, the CDR3 is TGCAGTGCTAGTGGAGCGGGAGAGCAGTATTTT.

Comments on this clonotype: This may be a read error, as it is one base from a much larger clone. The chain recombines TRBV27 with TRBJ1-1; D is possibly TRBD1 (6 bases). The CDR3 contains 15 residues. Germline V gene lookup returns CDR1 MNHEY and CDR2 SMNVEV (reference sequence). The CDR3 bases are TGTGTCAGCAGTTTGAGGCCCCAGGGGATCGCTGAAGCTTTCTTT. This sequence encodes CVSSLRPQGIAEAFF.